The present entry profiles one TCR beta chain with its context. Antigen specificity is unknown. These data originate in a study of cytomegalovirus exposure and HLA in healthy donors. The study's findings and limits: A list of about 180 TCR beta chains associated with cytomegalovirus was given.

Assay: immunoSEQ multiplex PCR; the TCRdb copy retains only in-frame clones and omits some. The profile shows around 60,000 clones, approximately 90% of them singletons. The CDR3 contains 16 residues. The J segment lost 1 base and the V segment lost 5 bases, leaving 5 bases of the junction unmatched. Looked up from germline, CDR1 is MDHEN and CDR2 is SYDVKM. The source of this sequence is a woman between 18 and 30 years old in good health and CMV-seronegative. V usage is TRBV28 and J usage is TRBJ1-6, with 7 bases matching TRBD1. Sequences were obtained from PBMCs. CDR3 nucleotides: TGTGCCAGCAGTCTGACAGGGTGGTCCTATAATTCACCCCTCCACTTT. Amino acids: CASSLTGWSYNSPLHF.